The entry below describes one TCR beta chain. No antigen is known for it. The method was immunoSEQ multiplex PCR; TCRdb's version includes in-frame clones alone and lacks a portion of them. The sample consists of 75,000 to 100,000 clones, roughly nine tenths of them appearing once. This entry belongs to a study of T cell responses to AZD1222 COVID-19 vaccine. Findings and limits, study-wide: There were mostly white British donors and more females than males, and clonal diversity was possibly underestimated. Repertoire samples came only from after the peak T cell response.

This TCR derives from an adult in good health. Sample: peripheral blood, taken on day 0 of AZD1222 vaccination.

CDR3 region: CASREDRYQPQHF. The CDR3 DNA reads as TGTGCCTCGCGGGAAGACAGATATCAGCCCCAGCATTTT. The genes are TRBV6-5 and TRBJ1-5; TRBD1 is a possible D gene (5 bases). The V end lost 11 bases, the J end lost 5 bases, and 16 bases lay between the germline ends. Germline V CDR1 and CDR2: MNHEY, SVGAGI. The CDR3 has 13 residues.